These 30 T cell receptor beta chains were sequenced from one sample in a study of response to subunit inactivated influenza vaccine. TCRdb passed the RT-PCR reads through MiXCR, listing each CDR3 protein once. The sample carries a few hundred thousand distinct CDR3 sequences, 20% to 25% recorded once. The sequences come from PBMCs from blood, collected less than 22 months after vaccination. These receptors were obtained from a man between 50 and 69 years old who received an inactivated influenza vaccine.

This clonotype was counted only a few times. This chain connects TRBV4-3 to TRBJ2-3; TRBD2 is a possible D gene (6 bases). V was shortened by 1 base and J by 4 bases, with 15 bases between the two germline ends. Germline CDR1 LGHNA, CDR2 YSLEER. This CDR3 has 16 residues. The DNA for the CDR3 is TGCGCCAGCAGCCAAGCCGGACGGGGGAACTCAGATACGCAGTATTTT. Translation: CASSQAGRGNSDTQYF.

This clonotype has more than one count but fewer than ten. The genes are TRBV4-3 and TRBJ2-3; D gene ambiguous. The CDR3 length is 14 residues. V was trimmed by 4 bases and J by 4 bases, leaving 12 bases between them. Germline CDR1 and CDR2: LGHNA and YSLEER. The CDR3: CASSPQTQSDTQYF. The CDR3 DNA is TGCGCCAGCAGCCCCCAGACCCAGTCAGATACGCAGTATTTT.

The rearrangement uses TRBV6-1 and TRBJ1-5; D perhaps matches TRBD1 (5 bases). Trimming left V 2 bases short and J 3 bases short, with 8 bases between. The CDR3 loop spans 14 amino acids. Germline assignment: CDR1 MNHNS and CDR2 SASEGT. The CDR3, as DNA: TGTGCCAGCAGTGAACAGGGTAACAATCAGCCCCAGCATTTT. Its protein is CASSEQGNNQPQHF.

This clonotype appeared a few times. CDR3 nucleotides: TGTGCCATCGGAAATAGCGGGAGGGCGAACACCGGGGAGCTGTTTTTT. This gives the protein CAIGNSGRANTGELFF. The V gene is TRBV10-3, the J gene TRBJ2-2, with 11 bases that match TRBD2. The CDR3 totals 16 residues. Germline-derived CDR1 and CDR2 are ENHRY and SYGVKD. J gave up 0 bases and V 8 bases, and 5 bases lay outside the gene matches.

The chain carries TRBV12-3 or TRBV12-4 and TRBJ1-5; 7 nucleotides agree with TRBD1. The CDR3 is 13 residues long. Trimming cost V 7 bases and J 6 bases; bases outside gene matches: 6. DNA for the CDR3: TGTGCCAGCACCCCAGACAGGGCTCAGCCCCAGCATTTT. Translated, it gives CASTPDRAQPQHF.

The genes are TRBV12-3 or TRBV12-4 and TRBJ1-2; D possibly corresponds to TRBD1 (5 bases). The CDR3 covers 14 residues. Trimming removed 7 bases from V and 8 bases from J, with 20 bases in between. The CDR3 loop reads CASTLSSGRGGYTF. The CDR3 DNA is TGTGCCAGCACCCTTAGCTCAGGGAGGGGAGGCTACACCTTC.

This clonotype was recorded once. The rearrangement uses TRBV7-3 and TRBJ2-1; weak D call: TRBD1 (6 bases). This CDR3 contains 15 residues. The germline V gene encodes CDR1 SGHTA and CDR2 FQGTGA. Trimming removed 0 bases at V and 0 bases at J, with 6 bases between. CDR3 residues: CASSLTRGSYNEQFF. In DNA form, the CDR3 reads TGTGCCAGCAGCTTAACCAGGGGCTCCTACAATGAGCAGTTCTTC.

This clonotype was detected many times. V and J are TRBV20-1 and TRBJ1-6; D remains ambiguous. From germline, CDR1 is DFQATT and CDR2 SNEGSKA (reference sequence). Trimming removed 3 bases from V and 6 bases from J, with 9 bases in between. The CDR3 loop spans 13 amino acids. The CDR3 protein is CSASSGPNSPLHF. The CDR3 DNA is TGCAGTGCTAGTTCGGGCCCTAATTCACCCCTCCACTTT.

There are many counts of this clonotype. The V call is TRBV6-5, the J call TRBJ1-2; TRBD1 aligns across 7 bases. The CDR3 is 14 amino acids. V shed 0 bases, J shed 6 bases, and the junction held 4 bases outside the gene matches. CDR1 is MNHEY and CDR2 is SVGAGI in the germline V gene. The CDR3 nucleotides are TGTGCCAGCAGTTACTCCCAGGGGGGTCATGGCTACACCTTC. It translates to CASSYSQGGHGYTF.

The chain has TRBV18 and TRBJ1-2, with a weak D call TRBD1 (5 bases). Germline V CDR1 and CDR2: KGHSH, LQKENI. Trimming stripped 3 bases from V and 2 bases from J, with 7 bases between. CDR3 length equals 13 residues. CDR3 sequence: CASSPDMNYGYTF. In DNA, the CDR3 is TGTGCCAGCTCACCGGACATGAACTATGGCTACACCTTC.

The count of this clonotype is one. The V and J genes are TRBV4-3 and TRBJ2-5; D is possibly TRBD1 (5 bases). Trimming stripped 1 base from V and 2 bases from J, with 11 bases between. Germline lookup yields CDR1 LGHNA and CDR2 YSLEER. The CDR3 has 15 residues. CDR3 in amino acids: CASSQAIDRQETQYF. CDR3 nucleotides: TGCGCCAGCAGCCAAGCTATTGACAGACAAGAGACCCAGTACTTC.

As to this clonotype: This may stem from a read error, because a much larger clone lies one nucleotide away. V gene TRBV6-5 combines with J gene TRBJ2-6, with 7 bases fitting TRBD1. Germline V gene sequence: CDR1 MNHEY, CDR2 SVGAGI. This CDR3 comprises 17 residues. CDR3 protein: CTSSNRGFYSGANVLTF. In nucleotides, the CDR3 is TGTACCAGCAGTAACAGGGGCTTTTACTCTGGGGCCAACGTCCTGACTTTC.

This clonotype was counted a few times. This sequence joins TRBV6-1 and TRBJ2-2, with D tentatively TRBD1 (6 bases). Germline assignment: CDR1 MNHNS and CDR2 SASEGT. Trimming removed 7 bases from V and 0 bases from J, with 12 bases in between. CDR3 size: 15 residues. CDR3 in amino acids: CASKGTRSNTGELFF. CDR3 DNA: TGTGCCAGCAAGGGGACACGCTCGAACACCGGGGAGCTGTTTTTT.

This clonotype was seen repeatedly, ten times or more. The rearrangement links TRBV20-1 to TRBJ2-1; the match to TRBD2 covers 7 bases. Trimming removed 1 base from V and 4 bases from J; junction bases left unmatched: 10. The CDR3 is 16 residues long. Looked up from germline, CDR1 is DFQATT and CDR2 is SNEGSKA (reference sequence). This chain's CDR3 is CSARVSSASGYNEQFF. CDR3 coding DNA: TGCAGTGCTAGAGTGTCTTCGGCTAGCGGTTACAATGAGCAGTTCTTC.

A few counts support this clonotype. Here the CDR3 reads CASSPGKPTVHTEAFF. In nucleotides, the CDR3 is TGTGCCAGCAGCCCTGGGAAACCGACGGTACACACTGAAGCTTTCTTT. The chain couples TRBV28 to TRBJ1-1; D is unresolved. Trimming cost V 6 bases and J 3 bases, with 20 bases left between them. The CDR3 runs 16 residues. Germline V lookup: CDR1 MDHEN, CDR2 SYDVKM.

This clonotype was counted at least ten times. The chain joins TRBV20-1 to TRBJ1-1; 7 nucleotides match TRBD1. Germline CDR1 DFQATT, CDR2 SNEGSKA (reference sequence). The CDR3 spans 13 residues. V was clipped by 5 bases and J by 2 bases; unmatched bases: 5. Here the CDR3 reads CSAEDRSNTEAFF. The CDR3 nucleotides are TGCAGTGCTGAGGACAGGTCAAACACTGAAGCTTTCTTT.

This clonotype was detected a few times. CDR3 bases: TGCAGCGTTAGCGGCAGGGGGCTTTACGAGCAGTACTTC. Translating gives CSVSGRGLYEQYF. The V and J genes are TRBV29-1 and TRBJ2-7, with TRBD1 matching 8 bases. This CDR3 is built from 13 residues. Germline loops: CDR1 SQVTM, CDR2 ANQGSEA. The J segment lost 4 bases and the V segment lost 5 bases, leaving 7 bases of the junction unmatched.

J is TRBJ2-5 and V is TRBV12-3 or TRBV12-4; a possible D gene is TRBD1 (6 bases). V lost 1 base, J lost 5 bases, and 11 bases lay in between. There are 14 residues in the CDR3. The CDR3 region has the DNA TGTGCCAGCAGTTTAGTGCAGGGGTTGGAGACCCAGTACTTC. Translation gives CASSLVQGLETQYF.

The chain employs TRBV5-5 and TRBJ2-1, with D perhaps given as TRBD1 or TRBD2 (5 bases each). CDR3 length: 14 amino acids. V was pared by 4 bases and J by 5 bases, with 13 bases between. Germline V lookup: CDR1 SGHKS, CDR2 YYEKEE (reference sequence). CDR3: CASSQGPMDNEQFF. In nucleotides, the CDR3 is TGTGCCAGCAGCCAGGGACCTATGGACAATGAGCAGTTCTTC.

The CDR3 region has the DNA TGTGCCACCAGCCCAGAGAATTCACCCCTCCACTTT. Its protein is CATSPENSPLHF. This chain joins TRBV15 and TRBJ1-6; D is unresolved. Trimming pared 5 bases from V and 7 bases from J, leaving 6 bases between. Germline lookup yields CDR1 LNHNV and CDR2 YYDKDF (reference sequence). The CDR3 length is 12 residues.

This chain links TRBV11-2 with TRBJ2-7; perhaps D is TRBD1 or TRBD2 (5 bases each). The germline V gene has CDR1 SGHAT and CDR2 FQNNGV. There are 13 residues in the CDR3. Trimming left V 4 bases short and J 3 bases short, with 10 bases between. The CDR3, as DNA: TGTGCCAGCAGCTCCGGGGCCTTCTACGAGCAGTACTTC. Translation: CASSSGAFYEQYF.

There are a few counts of this clonotype. The chain combines TRBV4-1 with TRBJ2-5; 10 bases are shared with TRBD1. Germline CDR1 is MGHRA and CDR2 is YSYEKL. The CDR3 is 15 residues long. V lost 3 bases, J lost 3 bases, and 4 bases stayed unmatched. CDR3 nucleotides: TGCGCCAGCAGCCACCCCGGGACAGGGGAAGAGACCCAGTACTTC. It specifies CASSHPGTGEETQYF.

This clonotype was seen more than once but under ten times. This sequence joins TRBV5-6 and TRBJ2-7; the D is unclear. The germline V gene encodes CDR1 SGHDT and CDR2 YYEEEE. V was shortened by 3 bases and J by 0 bases, with 10 bases between the two germline ends. The CDR3 is 14 residues long. Written as DNA, the CDR3 is TGTGCCAGCAGCTCTTGGCTCCTCTCCTACGAGCAGTACTTC. Its protein is CASSSWLLSYEQYF.

The V call is TRBV6-1, the J call TRBJ2-1, with TRBD1 identical over 7 bases. The CDR3 runs to 14 residues. V lost 9 bases to trimming and J lost 2 bases; unmatched junction nucleotides: 7. The germline gives CDR1 MNHNS, CDR2 SASEGT. CDR3 nucleotide sequence: TGTGCCAGTTCCGGGACAGCTGCCTACAATGAGCAGTTCTTC. Translated, it gives CASSGTAAYNEQFF.

The table lists this clonotype with a few counts. J is TRBJ1-1 and V is TRBV7-9, with D uncertain. The V gene lost 5 bases and the J gene lost 3 bases, with 13 bases spanning the gap. Germline V CDR1 and CDR2: SEHNR, FQNEAQ (reference sequence). The CDR3 sequence is 14 residues long. The CDR3 loop reads CASSPEGSYTEAFF. In DNA form, the CDR3 reads TGTGCCAGCAGCCCCGAGGGATCCTACACTGAAGCTTTCTTT.

This clonotype is a singleton in its sample. The chain carries TRBV20-1 and TRBJ2-1; 9 bases are a match to TRBD2. The CDR3 covers 15 residues. Germline loops: CDR1 DFQATT, CDR2 SNEGSKA (reference sequence). V trimming: 6 bases; J trimming: 0 bases; junction bases outside the gene matches: 6. The CDR3 loop is CSAISGSSSYNEQFF. As DNA, the CDR3 is TGCAGTGCCATTAGCGGGAGCAGCTCCTACAATGAGCAGTTCTTC.

This chain connects TRBV6-2 or TRBV6-3 to TRBJ1-6; 7 bases match TRBD1. The CDR3 contains 16 residues. The germline CDR1 and CDR2 sequences are MNHEY and SVGEGT. V was clipped by 2 bases and J by 7 bases; unmatched bases: 8. CDR3 protein: CASSYEGAGVNSPLHF. The CDR3 DNA reads TGTGCCAGCAGTTACGAGGGGGCCGGGGTGAATTCACCCCTCCACTTT.

This clonotype was counted between two and nine times. The chain carries TRBV20-1 and TRBJ2-7; 8 bases are a match to TRBD1. CDR1 and CDR2 from the germline V gene are DFQATT and SNEGSKA (reference sequence). The CDR3 loop spans 14 amino acids. The J segment lost 6 bases and the V segment lost 0 bases, leaving 7 bases of the junction unmatched. The CDR3 region is CSARDATGVGEQYF. The CDR3 DNA reads as TGCAGTGCTAGAGACGCGACAGGGGTTGGCGAGCAGTACTTC.

This chain connects TRBV5-1 to TRBJ2-7; D gene unclear. Trimming shortened V by 4 bases and J by 1 base, and 9 bases separated the two germline ends. CDR3 size: 13 residues. CDR1 and CDR2 from the germline V gene are SGHRS and YFSETQ. The DNA of the CDR3 is TGCGCCAGCAGCGTTAGTGCTTCCTACGAGCAGTACTTC. Translated, it gives CASSVSASYEQYF.

V gene TRBV6-2 or TRBV6-3 combines with J gene TRBJ2-1; 7 bases align to TRBD1. Germline V CDR1 and CDR2: MNHEY, SVGEGT. Unmatched junction bases numbered 10, after V lost 0 bases and J lost 2 bases. The CDR3 is 18 residues long. DNA of the CDR3: TGTGCCAGCAGTTACTCGGTTCAGGGGGAAGGGGCCTACAATGAGCAGTTCTTC. Amino acid sequence: CASSYSVQGEGAYNEQFF.